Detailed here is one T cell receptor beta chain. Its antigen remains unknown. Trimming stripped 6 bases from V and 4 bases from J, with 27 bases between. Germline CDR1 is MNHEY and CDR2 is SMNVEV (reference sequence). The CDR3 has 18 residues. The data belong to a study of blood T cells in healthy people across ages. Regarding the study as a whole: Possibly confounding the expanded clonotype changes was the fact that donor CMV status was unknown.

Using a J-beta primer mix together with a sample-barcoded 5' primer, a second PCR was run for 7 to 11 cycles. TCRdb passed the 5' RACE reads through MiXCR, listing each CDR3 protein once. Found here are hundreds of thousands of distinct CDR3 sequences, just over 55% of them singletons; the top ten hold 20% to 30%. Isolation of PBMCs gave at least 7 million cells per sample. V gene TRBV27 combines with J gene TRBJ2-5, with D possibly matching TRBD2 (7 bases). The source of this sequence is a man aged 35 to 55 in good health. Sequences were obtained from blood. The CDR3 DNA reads TGTGCCAGCAGATCGCTTAGCACGGGGTTAGGGGGGGTAGAGACCCAGTACTTC. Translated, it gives CASRSLSTGLGGVETQYF.